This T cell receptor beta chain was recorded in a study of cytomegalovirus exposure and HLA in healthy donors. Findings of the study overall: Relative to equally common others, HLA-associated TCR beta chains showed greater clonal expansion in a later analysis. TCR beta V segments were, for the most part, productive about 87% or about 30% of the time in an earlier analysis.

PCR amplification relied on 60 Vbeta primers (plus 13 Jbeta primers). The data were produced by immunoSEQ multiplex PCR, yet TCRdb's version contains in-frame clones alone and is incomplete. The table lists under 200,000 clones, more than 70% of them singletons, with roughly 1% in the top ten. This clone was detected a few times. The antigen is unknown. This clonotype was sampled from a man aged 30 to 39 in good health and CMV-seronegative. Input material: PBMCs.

In DNA, the CDR3 is TGTGCCTGGAGTGTAGATGCGAGGGCGGTAGGAAAACTGTTTTTT. It specifies CAWSVDARAVGKLFF. The rearrangement joins TRBV30 to TRBJ1-4, with D unresolved. This CDR3 has 15 residues. Germline CDR1 GTSNPN, CDR2 SVGIG (reference sequence). V was clipped by 0 bases and J by 10 bases, with 18 bases between them.